The 17 T cell receptor beta chains presented below share a single source sample, sequenced in a study of cytomegalovirus exposure and HLA in healthy donors. The PCR ran on 60 Vbeta and 13 Jbeta primers. Assay used: immunoSEQ multiplex PCR; TCRdb lists only in-frame clones, some missing. The sample lists approximately 160,000 clones; around 85% were seen once. Material: PBMCs. These TCRs come from a human donor in good health.

To note about this clone: The junction differs from germline at one of its ends, possibly a read error. V and J are TRBV6-6 and TRBJ1-2, with D maybe TRBD1 (5 bases). The germline V gene encodes CDR1 MNHNY and CDR2 SVGAGI (reference sequence). The CDR3 is 13 residues long. The CDR3 region is CASTPDRDYGYPF. Here the CDR3 DNA reads TGTGCCAGCACTCCCGATCGGGACTATGGCTACCCCTTC.

V is TRBV7-6 and J is TRBJ2-7; D is perhaps TRBD1 (6 bases). The CDR3 is made up of 14 amino acids. V lost 5 bases, J lost 6 bases, and 17 bases lay in between. Germline values: CDR1 SGHVS, CDR2 FNYEAQ. CDR3 region: CASSQSPGHIEQYF. CDR3 sequence (DNA): TGTGCCAGCAGCCAAAGCCCGGGACACATCGAGCAGTACTTC.

The chain uses TRBV27 and TRBJ1-6, with D possibly TRBD1 on 6 matching bases. Germline V gene lookup returns CDR1 MNHEY and CDR2 SMNVEV (reference sequence). V lost 0 bases and J 13 bases, leaving 16 bases between the germline ends. The CDR3 has 15 residues. This chain's CDR3 is CASSLSRGNHSPLHF. CDR3 DNA sequence: TGTGCCAGCAGTTTATCGAGGGGGAACCACTCGCCCCTCCACTTT.

V and J are TRBV6-5 and TRBJ1-2; 7 bases map to TRBD1. The CDR3 extends over 11 amino acids. The J segment lost 7 bases and the V segment lost 8 bases, leaving 4 bases of the junction unmatched. CDR1 is MNHEY and CDR2 is SVGAGI in the germline V gene. The CDR3 reads CASGQGGGYTF. CDR3 sequence (DNA): TGTGCCAGCGGCCAGGGGGGTGGCTACACCTTC.

This clone has a handful of counts. This chain links TRBV6-5 with TRBJ1-2, with 9 nucleotides matching TRBD1. V lost 2 bases to trimming and J lost 8 bases; unmatched junction nucleotides: 9. CDR1 and CDR2 (germline): MNHEY, SVGAGI. The CDR3 sequence is 15 residues long. The CDR3 sequence: CASSYAGGTGQGYTF. Here the CDR3 DNA reads TGTGCCAGCAGTTACGCCGGCGGGACAGGGCAAGGCTACACCTTC.

The V gene is TRBV10-3, the J gene TRBJ2-7; D gene uncertain. Germline CDR1 ENHRY, CDR2 SYGVKD. Trimming pared 7 bases from V and 6 bases from J, leaving 10 bases between. This CDR3 spans 11 amino acids. CDR3 nucleotide sequence: TGTGCCATCAAAGCAGGTAGCGAGCAGTACTTC. Encoded protein: CAIKAGSEQYF.

This chain uses TRBV11-2 with TRBJ1-6; 9 bases map to TRBD1. Germline V gives CDR1 SGHAT, CDR2 FQNNGV. J gave up 8 bases and V 1 base, and 9 bases lay outside the gene matches. This CDR3 spans 17 amino acids. CDR3: CASSLALDRGRHSPLHF. The CDR3 nucleotides are TGTGCCAGCAGCTTAGCTTTGGACAGGGGAAGACATTCACCCCTCCACTTT.

This clone was detected only a few times. DNA of the CDR3: TGTGCCAGCAGCTTAGAGTCATTTAGGGGGCTCATAGCTTTCTTT. Its protein is CASSLESFRGLIAFF. This rearrangement joins TRBV7-2 to TRBJ1-1; 7 bases map to TRBD1. The trim removed 1 base at V and 10 bases at J, leaving 12 bases unmatched. The V gene's germline CDR1 is SGHTA and CDR2 FQGNSA. The CDR3 is 15 amino acids.

This clone turned up a few times. The V call is TRBV12-5, the J call TRBJ2-3; 10 positions match TRBD2. V trimming: 0 bases; J trimming: 8 bases; junction bases outside the gene matches: 5. The CDR3 covers 15 residues. Germline V gene sequence: CDR1 LGHNT, CDR2 FRNRAP. The CDR3: CASGLVPAGGLTQYF. DNA of the CDR3: TGTGCTAGTGGTTTGGTGCCAGCGGGGGGGCTTACGCAGTATTTT.

The J gene is TRBJ1-4, the V gene TRBV7-9, with D maybe TRBD1 (6 bases). The CDR3 runs 14 residues. The V gene's germline CDR1 is SEHNR and CDR2 FQNEAQ (reference sequence). The ends were cut back, 5 bases at V and 8 bases at J, with 15 bases in the middle. The CDR3 sequence is CASSQTGIREKLFF. In DNA form, the CDR3 reads TGTGCCAGCAGCCAAACAGGGATTCGGGAAAAACTGTTTTTT.

The chain combines TRBV12-2 with TRBJ2-2; the D call of TRBD2 is as the table states it, not checked on the DNA. TRBV12-2 represents a pseudogene. This CDR3 spans 19 amino acids. The CDR3 loop is CASRLAGRPAGGFTGELFF. The CDR3 bases are TGTGCAAGTCGCTTAGCGGGCCGGCCAGCGGGGGGGTTCACCGGGGAGCTGTTTTTT.

The gene calls are TRBV7-9 and TRBJ2-2; D possibly corresponds to TRBD1 (5 bases). Germline V lookup: CDR1 SEHNR, CDR2 FQNEAQ (reference sequence). The CDR3 loop spans 17 amino acids. V shed 5 bases and J shed 0 bases, with 16 bases lying between them. The CDR3 nucleotides are TGTGCCAGCAGCCTAATATGGGGCGTTGCGAACACCGGGGAGCTGTTTTTT. As protein: CASSLIWGVANTGELFF.

This sequence joins TRBV6-1 and TRBJ2-5; 9 bases match TRBD1. Germline V gene sequence: CDR1 MNHNS, CDR2 SASEGT. Trimming at V came to 2 bases and at J to 2 bases, leaving 6 bases not matched to a gene. The CDR3 contains 16 residues. CDR3 region: CASSERGTGRQETQYF. In DNA, the CDR3 is TGTGCCAGCAGTGAACGAGGGACAGGGAGGCAAGAGACCCAGTACTTC.

The CDR3 here is CASSFGANYEQYF. The DNA for the CDR3 is TGTGCCAGCAGCTTTGGGGCAAACTACGAGCAGTACTTC. The V and J genes are TRBV11-1 and TRBJ2-7; D is perhaps TRBD1 (5 bases). V was clipped by 3 bases and J by 3 bases, with 9 bases between them. This CDR3 spans 13 amino acids. Germline values: CDR1 SGHAT, CDR2 FQDESV (reference sequence).

In DNA form, the CDR3 reads TGTGCCGGAGCAGGGCGCAGGGGGAACACCGGGGAGCTGTTTTTT. Translating it yields CAGAGRRGNTGELFF. The chain recombines TRBV2 with TRBJ2-2; D is perhaps TRBD1 (6 bases). Germline values: CDR1 SNHLY, CDR2 FYNNEI. Trimming removed 11 bases from V and 1 base from J, with 17 bases in between. The CDR3 extends over 15 amino acids.

A single count supports this clone. At one end, the junction sequence differs from germline, possibly due to a read error. DNA of the CDR3: TGTTCCAGCAGCTTCCGGGGAGGTGAAGCTTTCTTT. Residues: CSSSFRGGEAFF. The V gene is TRBV7-3, the J gene TRBJ1-1; D is uncertain. Germline-derived CDR1 and CDR2 are SGHTA and FQGTGA. This CDR3 spans 12 amino acids.

This chain uses TRBV7-7 with TRBJ2-5; perhaps TRBD2 as D (6 bases). This CDR3 is 11 amino acids long. Germline V CDR1 and CDR2: SSHAT, FNYEAQ (reference sequence). The CDR3 DNA is TGTGCTACTAGCCCCCAAGAGACCCAGTACTTC. Translated, it gives CATSPQETQYF.